This TCR beta chain appears in the sequencing data of a study of CD8+CD57+ T cells in acquired aplastic anemia. Study-wide results and limits: Overlap between patients and controls comprised 25 to 30 CD8+ CDR3 sequences.

Patients chosen for sequencing had CD8+CD57+ cells that had expanded, as shown by flow cytometry. Acquired aplastic anemia of severe grade affected all patients. Patients had not yet gotten any therapy when their blood was taken for sampling. This clonotype was counted a few times. The target antigen is unknown. The template for TCR beta VDJ and CDR3 sequence profiling was genomic DNA. TCRdb ran MiXCR on the reads and lists one entry per CDR3 protein. This table holds roughly 500,000 distinct CDR3 sequences, roughly a third found once. This CDR3 spans 14 amino acids. V was cut by 10 bases and J by 3 bases, with 19 bases left in between. Germline V CDR1 and CDR2: MNHNS, SASEGT.

Sequencing was carried out using sorted CD4+, CD8+, or CD8+CD57+ T cells (not recorded which) from PBMCs. The chain uses TRBV6-1 and TRBJ2-7; D might be TRBD1 (6 bases). The sequence came from a human donor with aplastic anemia. This CDR3 reads CAIHSVRGSYEQYF. CDR3 bases: TGTGCCATCCATTCCGTAAGGGGGAGCTACGAGCAGTACTTC.